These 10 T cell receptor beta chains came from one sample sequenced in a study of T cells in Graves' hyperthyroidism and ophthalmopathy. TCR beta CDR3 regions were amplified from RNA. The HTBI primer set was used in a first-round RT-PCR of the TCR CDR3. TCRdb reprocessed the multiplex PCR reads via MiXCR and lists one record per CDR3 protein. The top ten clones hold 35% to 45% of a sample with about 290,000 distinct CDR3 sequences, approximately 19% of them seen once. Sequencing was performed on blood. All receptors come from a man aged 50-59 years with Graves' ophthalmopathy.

The CDR3 DNA reads as TGTGCCAGCAGCTTTCCGGGATCCGCGGGCGGGGAGCTGTTTTTT. Protein sequence: CASSFPGSAGGELFF. This chain joins TRBV7-6 and TRBJ2-2; tentatively, D is TRBD2 (5 bases). The CDR3 length is 15 residues. CDR1 is SGHVS, CDR2 FNYEAQ, per germline. Trimming shortened V by 3 bases and J by 7 bases, and 15 bases separated the two germline ends.

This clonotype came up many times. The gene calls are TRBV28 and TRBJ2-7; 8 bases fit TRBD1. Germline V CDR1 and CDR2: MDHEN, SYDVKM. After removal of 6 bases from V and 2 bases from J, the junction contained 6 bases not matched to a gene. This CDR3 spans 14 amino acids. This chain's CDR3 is CASSAQGGAYEQYF. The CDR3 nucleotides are TGTGCCAGCAGCGCACAGGGGGGAGCCTACGAGCAGTACTTC. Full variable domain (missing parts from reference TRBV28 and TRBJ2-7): DVKVTQSSRYLVKRTGEKVFLECVQDMDHENMFWYRQDPGLGLRLIYFSYDVKMKEKGDIPEGYSVSREKKERFSLILESASTNQTSMYLCASSAQGGAYEQYFGPGTRLTVT.

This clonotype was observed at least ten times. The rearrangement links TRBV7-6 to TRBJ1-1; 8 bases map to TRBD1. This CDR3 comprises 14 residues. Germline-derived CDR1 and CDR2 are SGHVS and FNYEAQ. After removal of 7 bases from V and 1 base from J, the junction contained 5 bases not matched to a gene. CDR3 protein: CASIRGPGNTEAFF. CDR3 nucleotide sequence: TGTGCCAGCATCAGGGGGCCCGGGAACACTGAAGCTTTCTTT. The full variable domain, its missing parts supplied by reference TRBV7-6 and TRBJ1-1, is GAGVSQSPRYKVTKRGQDVALRCDPISGHVSLYWYRQALGQGPEFLTYFNYEAQQDKSGLPNDRFSAERPEGSISTLTIQRTEQRDSAMYRCASIRGPGNTEAFFGQGTRLTVV.

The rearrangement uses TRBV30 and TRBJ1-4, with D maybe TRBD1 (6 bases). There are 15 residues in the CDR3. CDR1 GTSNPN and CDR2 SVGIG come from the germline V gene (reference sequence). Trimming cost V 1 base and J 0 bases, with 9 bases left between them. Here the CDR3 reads CAWSEQGATNEKLFF. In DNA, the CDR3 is TGTGCCTGGAGTGAACAGGGAGCAACTAATGAAAAACTGTTTTTT.

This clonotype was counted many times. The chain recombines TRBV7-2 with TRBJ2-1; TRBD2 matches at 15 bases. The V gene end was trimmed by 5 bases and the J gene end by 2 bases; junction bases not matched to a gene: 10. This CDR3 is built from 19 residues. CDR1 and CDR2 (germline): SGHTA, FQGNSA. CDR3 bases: TGTGCCAGCAGCGGCAGAGGGACTAGCGGGAGGAACGCCTACAATGAGCAGTTCTTC. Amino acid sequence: CASSGRGTSGRNAYNEQFF.

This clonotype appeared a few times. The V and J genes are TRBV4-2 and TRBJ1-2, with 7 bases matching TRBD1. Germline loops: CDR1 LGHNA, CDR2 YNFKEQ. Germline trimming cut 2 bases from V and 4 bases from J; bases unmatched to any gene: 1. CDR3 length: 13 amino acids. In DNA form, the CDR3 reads TGTGCCAGCAGCCAAACAGGGGTCTATGGCTACACCTTC. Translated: CASSQTGVYGYTF.

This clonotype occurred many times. CDR3 DNA sequence: TGTGCCAGCAGTGAACTAGCGGGAGCCCCAGATACGCAGTATTTT. Translation: CASSELAGAPDTQYF. V is TRBV2 and J is TRBJ2-3; 10 bases match TRBD2. Germline assignment: CDR1 SNHLY and CDR2 FYNNEI. CDR3 length: 15 amino acids. Losses at the gene ends were 2 bases for V and 4 bases for J; bases not matched to a gene: 3.

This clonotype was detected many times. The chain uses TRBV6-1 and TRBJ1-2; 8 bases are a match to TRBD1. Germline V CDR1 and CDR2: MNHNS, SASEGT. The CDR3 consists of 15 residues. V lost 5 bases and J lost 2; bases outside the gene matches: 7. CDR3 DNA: TGTGCCAGCAGTCAACGGAGGACAGGGAACTATGGCTACACCTTC. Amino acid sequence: CASSQRRTGNYGYTF.

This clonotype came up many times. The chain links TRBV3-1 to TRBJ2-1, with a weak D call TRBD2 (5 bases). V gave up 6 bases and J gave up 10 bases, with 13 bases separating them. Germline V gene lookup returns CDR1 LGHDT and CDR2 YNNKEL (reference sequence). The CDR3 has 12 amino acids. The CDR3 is CASRETPGEQFF. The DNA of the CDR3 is TGTGCCAGCAGGGAGACTCCGGGGGAGCAGTTCTTC.

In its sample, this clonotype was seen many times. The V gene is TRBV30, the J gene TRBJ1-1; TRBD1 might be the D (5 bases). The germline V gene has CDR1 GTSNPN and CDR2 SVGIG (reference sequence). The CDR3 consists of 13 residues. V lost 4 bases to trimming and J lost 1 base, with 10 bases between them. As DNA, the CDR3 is TGTGCCTGGACGGAGGGGAGGAACACTGAAGCTTTCTTT. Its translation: CAWTEGRNTEAFF.